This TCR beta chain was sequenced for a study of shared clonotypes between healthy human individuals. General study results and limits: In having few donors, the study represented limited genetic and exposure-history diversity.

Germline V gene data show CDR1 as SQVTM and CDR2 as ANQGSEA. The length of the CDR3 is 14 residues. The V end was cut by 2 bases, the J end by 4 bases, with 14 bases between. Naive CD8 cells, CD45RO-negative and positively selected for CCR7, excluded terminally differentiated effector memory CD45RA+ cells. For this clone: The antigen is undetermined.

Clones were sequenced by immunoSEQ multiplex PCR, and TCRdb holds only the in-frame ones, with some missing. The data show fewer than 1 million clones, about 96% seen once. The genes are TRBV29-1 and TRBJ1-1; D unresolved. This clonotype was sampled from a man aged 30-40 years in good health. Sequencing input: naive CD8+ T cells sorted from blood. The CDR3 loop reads CSVESDVAGTEAFF. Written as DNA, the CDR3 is TGCAGCGTTGAAAGTGACGTGGCGGGCACTGAAGCTTTCTTT.